The 3 T cell receptor beta chains presented below share a single source sample, sequenced in a study of technical replicates of blood from a handful of donors. Measured with immunoSEQ multiplex PCR; TCRdb has only the in-frame clones, and not every one. The sample includes 80,000 to 100,000 clones, 95% seen only once; the top ten take 0.21%. Sequencing was carried out using T cells isolated from PBMCs. These TCRs come from a human donor in good health.

This sequence joins TRBV13 and TRBJ1-1; D is unresolved. Trimming stripped 2 bases from V and 0 bases from J, with 10 bases between. The CDR3 runs to 15 residues. CDR1 is PRHDT, CDR2 FYEKMQ, per germline (reference sequence). The CDR3 coding sequence is TGTGCCAGCAGCTTATCGCGGGGAATGAACACTGAAGCTTTCTTT. It codes for CASSLSRGMNTEAFF.

The CDR3 coding sequence is TGTGCCAGCAGCCCCTGGACAGGGGTAGGCCCCGATACGCAGTATTTT. Protein sequence: CASSPWTGVGPDTQYF. V usage is TRBV7-9 and J usage is TRBJ2-3; 9 bases are shared with TRBD1. V gave up 5 bases and J gave up 6 bases; unmatched junction bases: 12. Per germline, CDR1 SEHNR and CDR2 FQNEAQ (reference sequence). CDR3 length equals 16 residues.

CDR3 in DNA: TGTGCCAGCAGCCGAACAACGACAGGGGAGCTGTTTTTT. Its protein is CASSRTTTGELFF. J is TRBJ2-2 and V is TRBV14; D not certain. The V and J ends lost 4 bases and 8 bases respectively, with 11 bases between them. This CDR3 is built from 13 residues. Germline V gene data show CDR1 as SGHDN and CDR2 as FVKESK. Combining the CDR3 with reference TRBV14 and TRBJ2-2 gives the whole variable domain EAGVTQFPSHSVIEKGQTVTLRCDPISGHDNLYWYRRVMGKEIKFLLHFVKESKQDESGMPNNRFLAERTGGTYSTLKVQPAELEDSGVYFCASSRTTTGELFFGEGSRLTVL.